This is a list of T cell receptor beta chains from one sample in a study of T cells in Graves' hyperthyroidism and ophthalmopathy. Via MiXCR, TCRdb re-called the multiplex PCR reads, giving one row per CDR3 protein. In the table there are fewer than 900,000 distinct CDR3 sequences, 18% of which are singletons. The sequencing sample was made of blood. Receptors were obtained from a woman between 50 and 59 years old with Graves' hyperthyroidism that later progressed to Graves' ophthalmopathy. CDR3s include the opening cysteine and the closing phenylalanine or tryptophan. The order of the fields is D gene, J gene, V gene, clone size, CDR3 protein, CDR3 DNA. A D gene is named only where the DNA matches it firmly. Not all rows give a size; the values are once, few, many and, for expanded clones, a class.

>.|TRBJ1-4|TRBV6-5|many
CASSYRGRTNEKLFF
TGTGCCAGCAGTTACCGGGGCAGAACAAATGAAAAACTGTTTTTT
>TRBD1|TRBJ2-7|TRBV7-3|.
CASSFPGTGGSYEQYF
TGTGCCAGCAGCTTCCCGGGGACAGGGGGATCCTACGAGCAGTACTTC
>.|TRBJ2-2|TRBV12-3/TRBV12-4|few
CASTDLMNTGELFF
TGTGCCAGCACCGATTTGATGAACACCGGGGAGCTGTTTTTT
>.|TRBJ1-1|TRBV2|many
CASRQGSTEAFF
TGTGCCAGCAGGCAGGGGTCCACTGAAGCTTTCTTT
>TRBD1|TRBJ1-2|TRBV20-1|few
CSARPPSVGRGPFGGYTF
TGCAGTGCTAGACCACCCTCGGTAGGCAGGGGGCCTTTTGGTGGCTACACCTTC
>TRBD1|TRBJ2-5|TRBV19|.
CASSIGGTGGRETQYF
TGTGCCAGTAGTATAGGGGGGACAGGGGGAAGGGAGACCCAGTACTTC
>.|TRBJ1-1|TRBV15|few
CATSRTRMNTEAFF
TGTGCCACCAGCAGAACCAGAATGAACACTGAAGCTTTCTTT
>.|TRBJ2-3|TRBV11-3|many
CASSLGRRTDTQYF
TGTGCCAGCAGCTTAGGGCGGAGAACAGATACGCAGTATTTT
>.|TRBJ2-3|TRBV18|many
CASSPQTGTDTQYF
TGTGCCAGCTCACCGCAAACAGGGACAGATACGCAGTATTTT
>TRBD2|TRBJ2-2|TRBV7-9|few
CASSIEGLANTGELFF
TGTGCCAGCAGCATAGAGGGACTAGCGAACACCGGGGAGCTGTTTTTT
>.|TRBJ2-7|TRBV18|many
CASSPSPPGEQYF
TGTGCCAGCTCACCAAGCCCACCCGGCGAGCAGTACTTC
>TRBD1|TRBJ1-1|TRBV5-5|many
CASSSTSGGANTEAFF
TGTGCCAGCAGCTCCACCTCAGGGGGCGCTAACACTGAAGCTTTCTTT
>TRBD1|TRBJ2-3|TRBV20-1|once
CSARPRTGSDTQYF
TGCAGTGCTAGGCCTAGGACAGGGTCAGATACGCAGTATTTT
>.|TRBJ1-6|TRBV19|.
CASSILRGSLHF
TGTGCCAGTAGTATTTTAAGAGGCAGTCTCCACTTT